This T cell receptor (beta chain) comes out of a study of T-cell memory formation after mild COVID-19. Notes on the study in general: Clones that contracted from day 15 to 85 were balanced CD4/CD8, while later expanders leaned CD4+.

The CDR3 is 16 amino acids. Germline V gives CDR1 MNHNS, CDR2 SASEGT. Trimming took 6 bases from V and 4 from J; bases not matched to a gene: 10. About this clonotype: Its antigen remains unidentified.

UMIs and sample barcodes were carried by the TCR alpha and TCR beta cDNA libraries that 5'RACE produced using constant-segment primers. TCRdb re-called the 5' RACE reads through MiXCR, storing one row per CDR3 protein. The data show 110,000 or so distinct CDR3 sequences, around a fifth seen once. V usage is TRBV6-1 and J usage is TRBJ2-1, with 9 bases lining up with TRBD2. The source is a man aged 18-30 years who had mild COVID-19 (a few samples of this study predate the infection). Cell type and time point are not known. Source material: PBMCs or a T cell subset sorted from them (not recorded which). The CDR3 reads CASSDLAGVIYNEQFF. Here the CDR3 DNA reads TGTGCCAGCAGCGACTTAGCGGGGGTGATATACAATGAGCAGTTCTTC.